This T cell receptor (beta chain) was sequenced in a study of blood T cell repertoires in COVID-19. The CDR3 is 15 amino acids. Germline trimming cut 1 base from V and 0 bases from J; bases unmatched to any gene: 1. The germline V gene encodes CDR1 SGHTA and CDR2 FQGNSA. The assay was immunoSEQ multiplex PCR, and TCRdb's table has in-frame clones only and misses some. This table holds about 130,000 clones, roughly 90% found once. The TCR was taken from a man aged 70 or older with active COVID-19. Material: peripheral blood. This chain links TRBV7-2 with TRBJ1-1, with TRBD1 matching 8 bases. CDR3 residues: CASSLVQGVNTEAFF. In nucleotides, the CDR3 is TGTGCCAGCAGCTTAGTACAGGGGGTGAACACTGAAGCTTTCTTT.